The 18 T cell receptor beta chains reported below all come from one sample, sequenced in a study of cytomegalovirus exposure and HLA in healthy donors. The PCR made use of 60 Vbeta and 13 Jbeta primers. Sequenced by immunoSEQ multiplex PCR; TCRdb stores in-frame clones only, minus some. Here the sample spans fewer than 85,000 clones, roughly 74% being singletons. Sample: PBMCs. All receptors come from a middle-aged man in good health and CMV-seronegative.

This clone appeared once. An end of the junction differs from the germline gene, which may be a read error. The chain links TRBV20-1 to TRBJ2-7; D possibly corresponds to TRBD2 (6 bases). In germline, CDR1 is DFQATT, CDR2 SNEGSKA (reference sequence). The CDR3 sequence is 11 residues long. The CDR3 DNA reads TGTAGGGGTTCAGGGAGGAACGAGCAGTACTTC. Its protein is CRGSGRNEQYF.

Written as DNA, the CDR3 is TGTGCCAGCAGCTTAGCCGCCGGGACTGGCTATGGCTACACCTTC. This sequence encodes CASSLAAGTGYGYTF. The rearrangement joins TRBV7-2 to TRBJ1-2; TRBD1 is a possible D gene (5 bases). CDR1 SGHTA and CDR2 FQGNSA come from the germline V gene. The CDR3 covers 15 residues. The V end lost 0 bases, the J end lost 4 bases, and 12 bases lay between the germline ends. Full variable domain (rest looked up from reference TRBV7-2 and TRBJ1-2): GAGVSQSPSNKVTEKGKDVELRCDPISGHTALYWYRQSLGQGLEFLIYFQGNSAPDKSGLPSDRFSAERTGGSVSTLTIQRTQQEDSAVYLCASSLAAGTGYGYTFGSGTRLTVV.

The V gene is TRBV9, the J gene TRBJ2-3; tentative D call: TRBD1 (5 bases). Germline V gene data show CDR1 as SGDLS and CDR2 as YYNGEE. The V and J ends lost 4 bases and 2 bases respectively, with 20 bases between them. This CDR3 is built from 17 residues. CDR3 protein: CASSLKSIGVNTDTQYF. In nucleotides, the CDR3 is TGTGCCAGCAGCTTAAAGTCAATAGGGGTGAACACAGATACGCAGTATTTT. The full variable domain, its missing parts supplied by reference TRBV9 and TRBJ2-3, is DSGVTQTPKHLITATGQRVTLRCSPRSGDLSVYWYQQSLDQGLQFLIQYYNGEERAKGNILERFSAQQFPDLHSELNLSSLELGDSALYFCASSLKSIGVNTDTQYFGPGTRLTVL.

This clone has a single count. The V and J genes are TRBV4-2 and TRBJ1-2, with D perhaps TRBD1 (5 bases). The V gene's germline CDR1 is LGHNA and CDR2 YNFKEQ. With 0 bases removed from V and 7 bases from J, the gap between germline ends came to 9 bases. This CDR3 contains 13 residues. CDR3 in DNA: TGTGCCAGCAGCCAAGATCAGGGTTCTGGCTACACCTTC. Translating gives CASSQDQGSGYTF.

This chain connects TRBV7-8 to TRBJ1-2; 7 nucleotides line up with TRBD1. V trimming: 4 bases; J trimming: 5 bases; junction bases outside the gene matches: 10. This CDR3 contains 15 residues. Germline CDR1 and CDR2: SGHVS and FQNEAQ. CDR3 protein: CASSSAGTAIYGYTF. CDR3 coding DNA: TGTGCCAGCAGCTCGGCCGGGACAGCGATATATGGCTACACCTTC.

The chain carries TRBV6-5 and TRBJ1-6; TRBD1 matches at 8 bases. This CDR3 has 15 residues. Losses at the gene ends were 6 bases for V and 7 bases for J; bases not matched to a gene: 8. CDR1 is MNHEY, CDR2 SVGAGI, per germline. The CDR3 DNA reads TGTGCCAGCAGCCGAGGGACAGGAAGCAATTCACCCCTCCACTTT. This translates into CASSRGTGSNSPLHF.

V and J are TRBV7-2 and TRBJ2-7; D uncertain. The V end lost 1 base, the J end lost 0 bases, and 13 bases lay between the germline ends. Germline values: CDR1 SGHTA, CDR2 FQGNSA. The CDR3 runs 16 residues. In DNA, the CDR3 is TGTGCCAGCAGCTTAGTGTCGCAAGCTCTCTCCTACGAGCAGTACTTC. Translating gives CASSLVSQALSYEQYF.

DNA of the CDR3: TGTGCCAGCAGCTTAGTGAGTTATGGCTACACCTTC. Translated, it gives CASSLVSYGYTF. The chain combines TRBV11-2 with TRBJ1-2; D gene unclear. Per the germline V gene, CDR1 is SGHAT and CDR2 is FQNNGV. Trimming removed 1 base at V and 5 bases at J, with 5 bases between. The CDR3 contains 12 residues.

The chain joins TRBV28 to TRBJ2-3, with 11 positions matching TRBD2. CDR3 length equals 17 residues. With 3 bases clipped from V and 0 bases from J, the junction kept 5 bases outside the gene matches. Germline V gives CDR1 MDHEN, CDR2 SYDVKM. The CDR3 loop reads CASSFLGTSGSTDTQYF. CDR3 coding DNA: TGTGCCAGCAGTTTTCTCGGGACTAGCGGAAGCACAGATACGCAGTATTTT.

The V and J genes are TRBV11-2 and TRBJ2-7; 7 bases map to TRBD1. Germline-derived CDR1 and CDR2 are SGHAT and FQNNGV. With V trimmed by 3 bases and J by 0 bases, 11 bases remained unmatched. The CDR3 is 17 amino acids. The chain's CDR3 is CASSFYRVGGISYEQYF. The CDR3 DNA follows: TGTGCCAGCAGCTTTTATCGTGTAGGGGGCATCTCCTACGAGCAGTACTTC.

V gene TRBV5-6 combines with J gene TRBJ2-5; possible D gene TRBD1, 6 bases. V was cut by 0 bases and J by 7 bases, with 13 bases left in between. This CDR3 comprises 14 residues. Germline V gene sequence: CDR1 SGHDT, CDR2 YYEEEE. CDR3 loop: CASSLGEGVGTQYF. In DNA, the CDR3 is TGTGCCAGCAGCTTGGGTGAGGGGGTCGGGACCCAGTACTTC.

The chain has TRBV7-2 and TRBJ2-3; D perhaps matches TRBD1 (6 bases). Germline values: CDR1 SGHTA, CDR2 FQGNSA. This CDR3 contains 15 residues. The ends were cut back, 4 bases at V and 1 base at J, with 12 bases in the middle. CDR3 residues: CASSYWTAGTDTQYF. Here the CDR3 DNA reads TGTGCCAGCAGCTACTGGACAGCAGGCACAGATACGCAGTATTTT.

This clone came up a few times. The junction differs from germline at one of its ends, possibly a read error. The rearrangement uses TRBV4-1 and TRBJ2-3, with a possible D match to TRBD1 (5 bases). CDR3 length: 11 amino acids. Germline V lookup: CDR1 MGHRA, CDR2 YSYEKL. The CDR3 protein is CASSPTDSQYF. CDR3 coding DNA: TGCGCCAGCAGCCCGACAGATTCGCAGTATTTT.

The chain joins TRBV7-2 to TRBJ2-5; no clear D. The DNA end lines up better with TRBJ2-7; the J call may be wrong. This CDR3 contains 14 residues. CDR1 and CDR2 from the germline V gene are SGHTA and FQGNSA. The CDR3 bases are TGTGCCAGCAGCCCTCAACAGATCTCCTACGAGCAGTACTTC. Its protein is CASSPQQISYEQYF.

The chain joins TRBV7-8 to TRBJ2-6; TRBD2 agrees at 8 bases. The V gene's germline CDR1 is SGHVS and CDR2 FQNEAQ. J gave up 4 bases and V 5 bases, and 4 bases lay outside the gene matches. The CDR3 runs 15 residues. The CDR3, as DNA: TGTGCCAGCAGCCGGCGGACTAGCGGGGCCAACGTCCTGACTTTC. Encoded protein: CASSRRTSGANVLTF.

The rearrangement uses TRBV28 and TRBJ1-5; TRBD1 agrees at 10 bases. The germline CDR1 and CDR2 sequences are MDHEN and SYDVKM. The CDR3 length is 19 residues. V gave up 4 bases and J gave up 1 base; unmatched junction bases: 13. As DNA, the CDR3 is TGTGCCAGCAGTTCCTCCGGTGACAGGGGGCTTGGGAGCAATCAGCCCCAGCATTTT. Residues: CASSSSGDRGLGSNQPQHF.

The chain recombines TRBV30 with TRBJ1-6; D might be TRBD1 (5 bases). The length of the CDR3 is 14 residues. Germline V gene lookup returns CDR1 GTSNPN and CDR2 SVGIG (reference sequence). Deletions cut 2 bases from V and 10 bases from J, with 15 bases between. The CDR3 sequence: CAWSMTASRSPLHF. CDR3 coding DNA: TGTGCCTGGAGTATGACAGCCAGCAGGTCACCCCTCCACTTT.

The chain uses TRBV27 and TRBJ2-2, with D possibly being TRBD2 (5 bases). Looked up from germline, CDR1 is MNHEY and CDR2 is SMNVEV (reference sequence). The CDR3 consists of 14 residues. Trimming took 1 base from V and 5 from J, leaving 8 bases between them. The CDR3 is CASSLYRGTGELFF. CDR3 DNA: TGTGCCAGCAGTTTATACCGGGGTACCGGGGAGCTGTTTTTT.